This T cell receptor (beta chain) was identified during a study of neoadjuvant nivolumab and ipilimumab in lung cancer. V gave up 0 bases and J gave up 0 bases, with 5 bases separating them. This CDR3 contains 14 residues. Germline V lookup: CDR1 ENHRY, CDR2 SYGVKD. Repertoires were generated with immunoSEQ multiplex PCR, while TCRdb's copy carries only in-frame clones and drops some. Among some 6,900 clones listed, approximately 91% were seen once. The TCR was taken from an adult with non-small cell lung cancer. Some clones in this sample may be carry-over from other donors' samples. The rearrangement joins TRBV10-3 to TRBJ1-2; D unresolved. Source: tumor tissue, taken after neoadjuvant nivolumab, alone or with ipilimumab, at or shortly before surgery. The CDR3 DNA follows: TGTGCCATCAGTGAGTCCACAGCTAACTATGGCTACACCTTC. Translating gives CAISESTANYGYTF.